This T cell receptor beta chain originates from a study of blood T cell repertoires in COVID-19. On the study more broadly: Italy, Spain and the United States were the sources of the convalescent and acute COVID-19 samples.

The CDR3 length is 15 residues. Germline CDR1 and CDR2: SNHLY and FYNNEI. Sequencing was performed with immunoSEQ multiplex PCR; in TCRdb, only in-frame clones are kept and a portion is missing. The sample contains over 120,000 clones, approximately 86% of which appear only once. Points on this clone: The junction does not match germline at one end; this may be a read error.

The sample comprised peripheral blood. The chain is built from TRBV2 and TRBJ1-2; TRBD1 agrees at 11 bases. The origin of this receptor is an older man with acute or convalescent COVID-19. The CDR3 sequence: CANSFGQGANYGYTF. The CDR3 bases are TGTGCCAACAGTTTCGGACAGGGGGCCAACTATGGCTACACCTTC.